The rows below give T cell receptor beta chains drawn from one sample of a study of cytomegalovirus exposure and HLA in healthy donors. Sequenced by immunoSEQ multiplex PCR; TCRdb stores in-frame clones only, minus some. The profile shows some 180,000 clones, around 75% of them singletons. The sample consisted of PBMCs. These receptors all stem from a male donor in good health and CMV-seronegative. Each CDR3 is given with its conserved first and last residue. The D gene is left open where the match is weak. Some rows mark clone size as missing; the rest say once, few, many or name a class of expanded clone.

V gene: TRBV10-1; clone size: once; J gene: TRBJ2-7; D gene: TRBD1; CDR3 protein: CASSDPGTAGTYEQYF; CDR3 DNA: TGCGCCAGCAGTGACCCTGGGACAGCAGGCACCTACGAGCAGTACTTC
V gene: TRBV7-9; clone size: .; J gene: TRBJ2-5; D gene: .; CDR3 protein: CASSLTGMETQYF; CDR3 DNA: TGTGCCAGCAGCTTAACAGGGATGGAGACCCAGTACTTC
V gene: TRBV7-8; clone size: .; J gene: TRBJ1-5; D gene: .; CDR3 protein: CASSLDRTHQPQHF; CDR3 DNA: TGTGCCAGCAGCTTAGACAGGACCCATCAGCCCCAGCATTTT
V gene: TRBV23-1; clone size: .; J gene: TRBJ2-3; D gene: TRBD2; CDR3 protein: CASTTLAGGRSTQYF; CDR3 DNA: TGCGCCAGCACTACACTAGCGGGGGGACGGAGTACGCAGTATTTT
V gene: TRBV5-6; clone size: .; J gene: TRBJ1-5; D gene: TRBD1; CDR3 protein: CASSSGGRPQHF; CDR3 DNA: TGTGCCAGCAGCTCAGGGGGGCGGCCCCAGCATTTT
V gene: TRBV5-1; clone size: .; J gene: TRBJ1-1; D gene: .; CDR3 protein: CASKRQASNTEAFF; CDR3 DNA: TGCGCCAGCAAAAGACAGGCTTCGAACACTGAAGCTTTCTTT
V gene: TRBV5-1; clone size: .; J gene: TRBJ2-1; D gene: TRBD2; CDR3 protein: CASSPRQGGNEQFF; CDR3 DNA: TGCGCCAGCAGCCCCCGGCAGGGAGGGAATGAGCAGTTCTTC
V gene: TRBV5-6; clone size: .; J gene: TRBJ1-4; D gene: .; CDR3 protein: CASSPVATNEKLFF; CDR3 DNA: TGTGCCAGCAGCCCGGTCGCAACTAATGAAAAACTGTTTTTT
V gene: TRBV6-6; clone size: .; J gene: TRBJ1-4; D gene: .; CDR3 protein: CASEGGINEKLFF; CDR3 DNA: TGTGCCAGCGAAGGAGGGATTAATGAAAAACTGTTTTTT
V gene: TRBV7-8; clone size: .; J gene: TRBJ2-3; D gene: .; CDR3 protein: CASSPDRRTDTQYF; CDR3 DNA: TGTGCCAGCAGCCCAGACAGGCGCACAGATACGCAGTATTTT
V gene: TRBV5-6; clone size: .; J gene: TRBJ1-4; D gene: .; CDR3 protein: CASSLGQNEKLFF; CDR3 DNA: TGTGCCAGCAGCTTGGGGCAGAATGAAAAACTGTTTTTT
V gene: TRBV5-6; clone size: .; J gene: TRBJ2-6; D gene: .; CDR3 protein: CASSGLFSGANVLTF; CDR3 DNA: TGTGCCAGCAGCGGACTTTTCTCTGGGGCCAACGTCCTGACTTTC
V gene: TRBV6-1; clone size: .; J gene: TRBJ1-2; D gene: .; CDR3 protein: CASTPWGGGGYTF; CDR3 DNA: TGTGCCAGCACCCCCTGGGGGGGAGGTGGCTACACCTTC
V gene: TRBV11-2; clone size: once; J gene: TRBJ1-5; D gene: TRBD1; CDR3 protein: CASSSQPGQHQPQHF; CDR3 DNA: TGTGCCAGCAGCTCCCAACCGGGACAGCATCAGCCCCAGCATTTT
V gene: TRBV6-1; clone size: .; J gene: TRBJ1-4; D gene: .; CDR3 protein: CASSVTRGVGEKLFF; CDR3 DNA: TGTGCCAGCAGTGTTACGCGGGGCGTCGGGGAAAAACTGTTTTTT
V gene: TRBV30; clone size: .; J gene: TRBJ2-1; D gene: .; CDR3 protein: CAWSVRRVYNEQFF; CDR3 DNA: TGTGCCTGGAGTGTACGCCGGGTATACAATGAGCAGTTCTTC
V gene: TRBV7-6; clone size: .; J gene: TRBJ2-3; D gene: TRBD1; CDR3 protein: CASSHGTDTDTQYF; CDR3 DNA: TGTGCCAGCAGCCATGGGACAGACACAGATACGCAGTATTTT
V gene: TRBV6-1; clone size: .; J gene: TRBJ2-5; D gene: .; CDR3 protein: CASSLFPGMETQYF; CDR3 DNA: TGTGCCAGCAGTCTTTTTCCAGGGATGGAGACCCAGTACTTC
V gene: TRBV29-1; clone size: .; J gene: TRBJ1-6; D gene: .; CDR3 protein: CSVVLQAGSPLHF; CDR3 DNA: TGCAGCGTTGTCTTACAGGCGGGATCACCCCTCCACTTT
V gene: TRBV6-6; clone size: .; J gene: TRBJ2-6; D gene: .; CDR3 protein: CASSQTQGSGANVLTF; CDR3 DNA: TGTGCCAGCAGCCAAACTCAGGGATCTGGGGCCAACGTCCTGACTTTC
V gene: TRBV5-1; clone size: few; J gene: TRBJ1-5; D gene: .; CDR3 protein: CASSLNPGVGNQPQHF; CDR3 DNA: TGCGCCAGCAGCTTGAACCCAGGGGTTGGCAATCAGCCCCAGCATTTT
V gene: TRBV11-2; clone size: .; J gene: TRBJ2-3; D gene: .; CDR3 protein: CASSLNGYGGNTGTQYF; CDR3 DNA: TGTGCCAGCAGCTTAAACGGTTATGGTGGTAACACAGGTACGCAGTATTTT
V gene: TRBV6-6; clone size: .; J gene: TRBJ2-5; D gene: .; CDR3 protein: CASSYRGVQETQYF; CDR3 DNA: TGTGCCAGCAGTTACAGGGGCGTACAAGAGACCCAGTACTTC
V gene: TRBV10-3; clone size: .; J gene: TRBJ2-2; D gene: TRBD2; CDR3 protein: CAIRGTSGAGELFF; CDR3 DNA: TGTGCCATCAGAGGGACTAGCGGGGCCGGGGAGCTGTTTTTT
V gene: TRBV7-9; clone size: once; J gene: TRBJ2-1; D gene: .; CDR3 protein: CASSLEGLAYAEQFF; CDR3 DNA: TGTGCCAGCAGCTTAGAGGGACTGGCTTATGCTGAGCAGTTCTTC
V gene: TRBV18; clone size: .; J gene: TRBJ2-7; D gene: .; CDR3 protein: CASSRFGGEQYF; CDR3 DNA: TGTGCCAGCTCAAGGTTTGGCGGCGAGCAGTACTTC
V gene: TRBV11-2; clone size: .; J gene: TRBJ1-2; D gene: .; CDR3 protein: CASSLGATSYGYTF; CDR3 DNA: TGTGCCAGCAGCTTAGGCGCGACAAGTTATGGCTACACCTTC